This record covers a single TCR beta chain. Its antigen is still unknown. No clone much larger than this one lies a single base away; base qualities are absent. Using the deep immunoSEQ assay, TCR CDR3 regions were amplified from genomic DNA by multiplex PCR. For each cell subset, the extracted genomic DNA was distributed evenly across all wells of several immunoSEQ 96-well plates, and each plate served as one replicate. Each replicate PCR for sorted subsets received about 0.2 ug genomic DNA, equal to about 30,000 T cell genomes. Purified libraries were measured with a Qubit 3.0 fluorometer, size-checked on a Bioanalyzer 2100, and measured again with the KAPA Library Quantification kit. Each immunoSEQ 96-well plate was sequenced on its own single-read 150-cycle Illumina NextSeq 550 flow cell. As for how the authors treated the data: The immunoSEQ output contained only junctional sequences without quality scores, so filtering could not match that applied to full-length reads. Sequences were annotated with PyIR, a Python wrapper for IgBLAST v1.9, and V/J genes and CDR3 were assigned using IMGT germline references. Reads with weak V/J assignments (E-value above 1e-6), missing CDR3, stop codons, out-of-frame junctions, or ambiguous translated residues were removed. V3J clonotypes were defined by identical inferred V gene, J gene, and CDR3 amino acid sequence. The percentage overlap between two repertoires was calculated by dividing the number of shared unique clonotypes by the size of the smaller repertoire. Three approaches were used to assess repertoire richness: RTK rarefaction, the Chao1 estimator, and Recon v2.1 estimates of unobserved clonotypes. Generation probabilities for all TCRbeta clonotypes obtained by the gDNA method from a few donors were computed using OLGA. TCRdb stores this immuneACCESS table with in-frame sequences only. Part of the clones is absent; in the studies checked, under half of the shortfall reflects unresolved V genes, and no reason is known for the rest. V and J calls and clone size come straight from that table; D and trimming were deduced from the DNA. Across this sample there are some 980,000 clones, with 76% seen only once. The ten biggest clones cover approximately 1.5% of the sample.

The data were obtained in a study of shared clonotypes between healthy human individuals (TCRdb year 2020). About the investigation overall: The cohort included three men and a couple of women between 18 and 49 years of age. For each donor, CD4 naive and CD4 memory were each given three plates, CD8 naive was given two plates, and CD8 memory was given one plate. To estimate repertoire size and how much clonotype sharing occurs between individuals, the study deeply sequenced the blood TCR repertoires of about five healthy adults. Libraries were prepared and TCR repertoires were sequenced by different laboratories using diverse techniques, in order to increase sequencing depth and limit assay-specific biases. Leukapheresis yielded between about 0.85 and 10 billion PBMCs per donor. Study-level results and caveats: Even with the large sequencing depth, rarefaction of the sorted-subset datasets indicated that sequencing was incomplete. Larger estimated clonotype richness was generally found for naive subsets than for memory subsets. Only blood was sampled, and tissue TCR repertoires likely differ from those in blood. The small number of donors limited the genetic and exposure-history diversity represented. Pairwise subsampling led to the expectation that sequencing depth would affect the degree of clonotype sharing among donors. Roughly 5.2% of naive CD4, 3.5% of naive CD8, about 2.1% of memory CD4, and less than 0.45% of memory CD8 clonotypes were shared across several donors. Clonotypes shared by all four sorted-subset donors showed higher generation probabilities than non-shared clonotypes.

From a lookup of the germline V gene, CDR1 and CDR2 are WSHSY and SAAADI. V lost 0 bases and J lost 8 bases, and the count of bases not matched to a germline gene is 4. There are 15 amino acids in the CDR3, from cysteine to phenylalanine inclusive. Only the CDR3 DNA stays, 45 bases, in frame from base 1. The donors were healthy, HIV-negative adults who had no recently reported acute infections or vaccinations. Every donor was a Caucasian adult residing in Nashville, Tennessee, USA. Magnetic negative selection was used to enrich CD4+ T cells, after which naive cells were positively selected on CD45RA and the negative fraction became the memory subset. After blood collection by leukapheresis, PBMCs were isolated using Ficoll-Histopaque density gradient centrifugation and then cryopreserved in the vapor phase of liquid nitrogen. Analytical flow cytometry was used to check the purity and quantity of every magnetically sorted T cell population. From each sorted fraction, genomic DNA was isolated and quantified by UV absorbance on a Nanodrop 2000c.

This sequence originates from a man aged 18 to 30 in good health. Specimen: memory CD4+ T cells sorted from blood. The cell subset or site tag for this specimen amounts to: CD45RA-negative fraction. The receptor chain draws on TRBV10-2 and TRBJ1-4; the central 9 bases match TRBD1. The nucleotide sequence reads TGCGCCAGCAGTGAGTCGGGACAGGGAGGGGAAAAACTGTTTTTT. The translation is CASSESGQGGEKLFF.